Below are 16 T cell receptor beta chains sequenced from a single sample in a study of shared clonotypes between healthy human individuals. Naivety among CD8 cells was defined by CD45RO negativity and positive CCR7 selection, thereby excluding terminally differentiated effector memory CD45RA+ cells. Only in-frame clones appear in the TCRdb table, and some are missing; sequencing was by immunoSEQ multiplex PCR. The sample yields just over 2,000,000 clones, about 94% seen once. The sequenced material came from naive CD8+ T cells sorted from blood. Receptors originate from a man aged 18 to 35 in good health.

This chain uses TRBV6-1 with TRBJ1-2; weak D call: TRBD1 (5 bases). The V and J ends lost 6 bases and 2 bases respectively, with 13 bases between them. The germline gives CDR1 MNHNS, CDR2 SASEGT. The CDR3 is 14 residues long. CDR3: CASSGHLLNYGYTF. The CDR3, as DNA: TGTGCCAGCAGCGGACATCTTCTAAACTATGGCTACACCTTC.

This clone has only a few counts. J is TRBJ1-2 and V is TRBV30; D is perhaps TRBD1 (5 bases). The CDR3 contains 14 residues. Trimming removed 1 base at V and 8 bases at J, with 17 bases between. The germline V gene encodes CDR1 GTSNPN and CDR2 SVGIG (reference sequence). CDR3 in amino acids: CAWSGRDLKRGYTF. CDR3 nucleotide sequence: TGTGCCTGGAGTGGCCGGGACCTTAAGCGGGGCTACACCTTC.

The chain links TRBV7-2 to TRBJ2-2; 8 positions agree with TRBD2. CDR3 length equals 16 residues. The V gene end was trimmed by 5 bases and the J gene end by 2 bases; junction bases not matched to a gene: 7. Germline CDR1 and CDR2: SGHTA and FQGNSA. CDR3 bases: TGTGCCAGCAGCCCGTGGACTAGCCCTAACACCGGGGAGCTGTTTTTT. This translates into CASSPWTSPNTGELFF.

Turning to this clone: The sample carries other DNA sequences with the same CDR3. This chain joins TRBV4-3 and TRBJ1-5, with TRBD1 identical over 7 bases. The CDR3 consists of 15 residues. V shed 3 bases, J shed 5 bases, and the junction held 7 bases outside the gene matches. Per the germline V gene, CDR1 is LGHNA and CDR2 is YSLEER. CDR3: CASSQLTGPDQPQHF. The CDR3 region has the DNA TGCGCCAGCAGCCAGCTGACAGGGCCGGATCAGCCCCAGCATTTT.

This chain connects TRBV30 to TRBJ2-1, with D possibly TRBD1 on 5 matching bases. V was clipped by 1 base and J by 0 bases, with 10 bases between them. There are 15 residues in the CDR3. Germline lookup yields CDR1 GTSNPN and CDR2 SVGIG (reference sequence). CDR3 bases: TGTGCCTGGAGTGGGGGCCATCGCTCCTACAATGAGCAGTTCTTC. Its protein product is CAWSGGHRSYNEQFF.

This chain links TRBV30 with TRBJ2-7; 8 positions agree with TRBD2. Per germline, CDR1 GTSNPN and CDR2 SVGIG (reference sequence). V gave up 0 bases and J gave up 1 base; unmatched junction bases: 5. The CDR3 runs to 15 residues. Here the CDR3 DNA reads TGTGCCTGGAGTGTACCAGCGGGGGTATCCTACGAGCAGTACTTC. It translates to CAWSVPAGVSYEQYF.

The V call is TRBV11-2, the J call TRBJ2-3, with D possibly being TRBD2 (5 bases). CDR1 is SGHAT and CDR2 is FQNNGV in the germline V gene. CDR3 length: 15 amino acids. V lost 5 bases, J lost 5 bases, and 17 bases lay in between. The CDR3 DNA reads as TGTGCCAGCAGCCCTCGAGGAGCGGTAATAGATACGCAGTATTTT. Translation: CASSPRGAVIDTQYF.

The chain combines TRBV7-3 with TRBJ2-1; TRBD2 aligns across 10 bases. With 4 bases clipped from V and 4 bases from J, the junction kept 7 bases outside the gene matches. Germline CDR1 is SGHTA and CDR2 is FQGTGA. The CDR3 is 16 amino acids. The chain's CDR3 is CASSYYSGGPYNEQFF. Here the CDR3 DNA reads TGTGCCAGCAGCTATTATAGCGGGGGGCCTTACAATGAGCAGTTCTTC.

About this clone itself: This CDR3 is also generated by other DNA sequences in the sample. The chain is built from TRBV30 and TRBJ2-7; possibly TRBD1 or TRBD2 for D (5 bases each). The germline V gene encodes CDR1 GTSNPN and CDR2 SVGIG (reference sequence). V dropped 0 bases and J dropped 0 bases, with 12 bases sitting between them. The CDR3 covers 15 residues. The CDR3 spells CAWSVAAGSSYEQYF. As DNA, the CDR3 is TGTGCCTGGAGTGTGGCAGCAGGGAGCTCCTACGAGCAGTACTTC.

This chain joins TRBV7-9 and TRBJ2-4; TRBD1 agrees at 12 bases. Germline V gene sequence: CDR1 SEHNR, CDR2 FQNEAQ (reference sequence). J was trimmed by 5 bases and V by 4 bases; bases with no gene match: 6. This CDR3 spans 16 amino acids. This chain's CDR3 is CASSSGTGGEQNIQYF. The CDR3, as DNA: TGTGCCAGCAGCTCCGGGACAGGGGGCGAGCAAAACATTCAGTACTTC.

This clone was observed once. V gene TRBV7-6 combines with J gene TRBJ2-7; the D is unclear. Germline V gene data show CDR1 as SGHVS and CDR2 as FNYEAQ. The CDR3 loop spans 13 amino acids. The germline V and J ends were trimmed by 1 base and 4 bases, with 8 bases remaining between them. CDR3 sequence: CASSLESRYEQYF. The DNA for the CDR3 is TGTGCCAGCAGCTTAGAGTCCCGGTACGAGCAGTACTTC. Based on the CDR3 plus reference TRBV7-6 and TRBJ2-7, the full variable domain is GAGVSQSPRYKVTKRGQDVALRCDPISGHVSLYWYRQALGQGPEFLTYFNYEAQQDKSGLPNDRFSAERPEGSISTLTIQRTEQRDSAMYRCASSLESRYEQYFGPGTRLTVT.

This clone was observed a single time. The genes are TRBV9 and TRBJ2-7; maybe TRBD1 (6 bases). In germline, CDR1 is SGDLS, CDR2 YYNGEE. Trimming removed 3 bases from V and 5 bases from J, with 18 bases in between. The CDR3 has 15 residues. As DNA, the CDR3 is TGTGCCAGCAGCGAACTTGTAGGGGGTACGGACGAGCAGTACTTC. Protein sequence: CASSELVGGTDEQYF.

CDR3 DNA sequence: TGCGCCAGCAGCCAAGGATTTAGCGGGAGCTACGAGCAGTACTTC. Amino acid sequence: CASSQGFSGSYEQYF. The J gene is TRBJ2-7, the V gene TRBV4-1; 9 bases align to TRBD2. Looked up from germline, CDR1 is MGHRA and CDR2 is YSYEKL. The CDR3 totals 15 residues. The V and J ends lost 1 base and 3 bases, in that order; junction bases with no gene match: 4.

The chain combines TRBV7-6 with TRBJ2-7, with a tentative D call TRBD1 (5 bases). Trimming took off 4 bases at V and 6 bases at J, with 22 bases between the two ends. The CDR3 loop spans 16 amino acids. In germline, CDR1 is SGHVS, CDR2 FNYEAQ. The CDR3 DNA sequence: TGTGCCAGCAGCTATGGAGTGGGGCAGGCCTCTAGCGAGCAGTACTTC. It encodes CASSYGVGQASSEQYF.

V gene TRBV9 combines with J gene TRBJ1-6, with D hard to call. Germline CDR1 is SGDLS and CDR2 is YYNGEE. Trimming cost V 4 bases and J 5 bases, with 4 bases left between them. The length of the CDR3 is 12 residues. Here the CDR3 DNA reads TGTGCCAGCAGCCCCGATAATTCACCCCTCCACTTT. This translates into CASSPDNSPLHF.

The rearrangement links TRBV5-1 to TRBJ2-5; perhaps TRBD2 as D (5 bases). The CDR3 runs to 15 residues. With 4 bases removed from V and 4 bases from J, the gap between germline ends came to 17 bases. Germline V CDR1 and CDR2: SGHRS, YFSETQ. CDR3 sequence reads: CASSLELAHGETQYF. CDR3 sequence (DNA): TGCGCCAGCAGCCTAGAGCTAGCTCACGGAGAGACCCAGTACTTC.